The sequence of this T cell receptor beta chain was determined in a study of blood T cells in healthy people across ages. General study findings and limits: Per million T cells, TCR beta diversity dropped roughly linearly as age increased.

To note about this clonotype: The antigen is undetermined.

Together with a sample-barcoded 5' primer, a J-beta primer mix was included in a second PCR lasting roughly 6 to 12 cycles. In TCRdb, the 5' RACE reads were re-called with MiXCR into one record per CDR3 protein. The sample shows about 650,000 distinct CDR3 sequences, about a third of them seen only once. The V gene's germline CDR1 is SGHDT and CDR2 YYEEEE. The CDR3 runs 15 residues. V was cut by 7 bases and J by 10 bases, with 24 bases left in between. This sequence originates from a woman older than 75 in good health. V is TRBV5-6 and J is TRBJ2-1; weak D call: TRBD2 (6 bases). Source material: blood. The CDR3 reads CASDRAGQGLSEQFF. The CDR3 DNA reads as TGTGCCAGCGACCGTGCGGGGCAGGGTTTGTCCGAGCAGTTCTTC.